This T cell receptor (beta chain) stems from a study of blood T cell repertoires in COVID-19 (dated by TCRdb to about 2020). Regarding the research as a whole: Samples from collaborators originated in the United States, Italy and Spain and spanned both the acute and convalescent phases of COVID-19. Where available, HLA class I and class II types were obtained from metadata supplied by the sample provider rather than from assay-based typing. Nearly every sample came with metadata listing a de-identified subject ID, COVID-19 status, age in years and sex. The dataset comprised deeply sampled blood TCRbeta repertoires from subjects exposed to, actively infected with, or recovered from COVID-19. Samples came from the ongoing ImmuneRACE study (first 160 participants) plus 1,254 subjects from 6 global collaborators. The material from the prospective study consisted of cDNA or gDNA derived from T cells, B-cell-depleted T cells, or PBMCs. The repertoires were made available in a free public database intended to serve as a resource for research on the immune response to SARS-CoV-2.

TCRbeta CDR3 regions were amplified from genomic DNA using the immunoSEQ Assay, a bias-controlled multiplex PCR. The paper's data handling went like this. The number of nucleated cells in each sample was estimated by amplification of reference gene primers within the assay. To quantify the absolute abundance of each unique TCRbeta CDR3 rearrangement, sequence reads were collapsed and filtered. For each sample, productive Simpson clonality was calculated as the square root of Simpson's diversity index over productive rearrangements. TCRdb provides this immuneACCESS table in a form limited to in-frame rearrangements. Some clones are lacking; in checked studies, under half of them reflect an unresolved V gene, and why the rest are absent is not known. V, J and clone size are taken as reported in that table, and D and trimming were inferred from the DNA itself. This sample comprises just over 250,000 clones, 75% to 95% of them detected only once. Approximately 2.5% of the sample belongs to the ten largest clones.

From its cysteine to its phenylalanine, the CDR3 spans 14 amino acids. The CDR3 DNA has 42 bases and is translated from base 1. Sequences MDHEN (CDR1) and SYDVKM (CDR2) are obtained from the germline V gene. Relative to germline, V is 6 bases shorter and J is 4 bases shorter, with 15 bases between their ends. What the research found in general, with its limitations: The amount of clinical and demographic metadata varied by source and participant and was provided uncurated.

This clone was recorded once. No antigen is known for it. Base qualities are missing; no much larger clone stands one base away. At one collaborating source in Seattle, patients were enrolled during active infection and were followed longitudinally through the course of disease. Each collaborating institution followed its own protocols to collect whole blood in K2EDTA tubes. For TCRbeta analysis, collaborators shipped samples as frozen whole blood, isolated PBMCs, or DNA extracted from either of those sample types. The chain joins TRBV28 to TRBJ2-5; no D gene can be assigned with confidence. The sequence came from a person under 35 with COVID-19, enrolled during active disease. Sequencing was carried out using peripheral blood. The CDR3 protein sequence reads: CASRSSDGGETQYF. The nucleotide sequence is TGTGCCAGCAGGTCGTCAGATGGCGGAGAGACCCAGTACTTC.